This TCR beta chain was obtained from a study of T-cell reconstitution after alpha-beta-depleted transplantation in children. General observations from the study: After transplant, high TCRbeta diversity at day 60 in some patients arose from surviving recipient T cells and thymic progenitors. T cells produced anew were the main source of T-cell counts and diversity one year after transplant. In patients about two months after transplant, alpha-beta T cells reportedly arose from several hundred expanded graft clones.

The TCRbeta library was prepared with unique molecular identifiers. Via MiXCR, TCRdb re-called the PCR reads, giving one row per CDR3 protein. The sample lists 500,000 to 650,000 distinct CDR3 sequences; roughly 13% were seen once. This clonotype was seen more than once but under ten times. Antigen unknown. Germline CDR1 SQVTM, CDR2 ANQGSEA. This CDR3 is built from 11 residues. The V end was cut by 8 bases, the J end by 5 bases, with 12 bases between. The sequencing used PBMCs, mostly from graft donor cells, collected 360 days after TCRalphabeta/CD19-depleted stem cell transplant. This chain links TRBV29-1 with TRBJ2-5; D ambiguous. This clonotype originated in a male patient under 18 who had a stem cell transplant for acute myeloid leukemia, so the T cells may come from the graft donor. In nucleotides, the CDR3 is TGCAGCTACAGTCCCGGGGAGACCCAGTACTTC. Translating it yields CSYSPGETQYF.